What follows are 22 T cell receptor beta chains derived from one specimen sequenced in a study of blood T cell repertoires in COVID-19. Produced via immunoSEQ multiplex PCR; TCRdb's table is partial and in-frame only. Seen here are some 490,000 clones, about nine tenths observed once, and the top ten hold around 8%. Sequenced input: PBMCs or T cells enriched from blood (not recorded which). These receptor sequences come from a woman aged 55-75 years who had recovered from COVID-19.

The chain carries TRBV2 and TRBJ1-4; 7 bases are a match to TRBD1. This CDR3 is 14 amino acids long. The V gene end was trimmed by 4 bases and the J gene end by 7 bases; junction bases not matched to a gene: 6. From germline, CDR1 is SNHLY and CDR2 FYNNEI. The CDR3 loop is CASSGDRVSEKLFF. CDR3 nucleotide sequence: TGTGCCAGCAGTGGCGACAGGGTCTCTGAAAAACTGTTTTTT.

The CDR3 spells CASRGTGTGFAEAFF. In nucleotides, the CDR3 is TGTGCCAGCAGAGGCACCGGGACAGGGTTCGCTGAAGCTTTCTTT. The V and J genes are TRBV2 and TRBJ1-1, with 9 nucleotides matching TRBD1. Germline CDR1 SNHLY, CDR2 FYNNEI. The CDR3 extends over 15 amino acids. V shed 6 bases, J shed 6 bases, and the junction held 11 bases outside the gene matches.

The chain employs TRBV7-2 and TRBJ2-5; D might be TRBD2 (7 bases). This CDR3 comprises 16 residues. CDR1 and CDR2 from the germline V gene are SGHTA and FQGNSA. The germline V and J ends were trimmed by 1 base and 6 bases, with 18 bases remaining between them. The CDR3 sequence: CASSLEGGGAWKTQYF. The CDR3 DNA reads as TGTGCCAGCAGCTTAGAAGGAGGGGGGGCCTGGAAGACCCAGTACTTC.

V gene TRBV7-2 combines with J gene TRBJ1-1, with 8 bases matching TRBD1. This CDR3 region has 14 residues. V was clipped by 4 bases and J by 4 bases; unmatched bases: 5. Germline values: CDR1 SGHTA, CDR2 FQGNSA. The CDR3 DNA is TGTGCCAGCAGCTCCTGGACAGGGACCACTGAAGCTTTCTTT. It encodes CASSSWTGTTEAFF.

The chain uses TRBV5-6 and TRBJ2-3; TRBD1 agrees at 8 bases. The germline CDR1 and CDR2 sequences are SGHDT and YYEEEE. V dropped 2 bases and J dropped 5; count of bases not matched to a gene: 1. The CDR3 totals 13 residues. The DNA for the CDR3 is TGTGCCAGCAGCTTACAGGGGGGAGATACGCAGTATTTT. Amino acids: CASSLQGGDTQYF. Drawing the rest from reference TRBV5-6 and TRBJ2-3, the complete variable domain is DAGVTQSPTHLIKTRGQQVTLRCSPKSGHDTVSWYQQALGQGPQFIFQYYEEEERQRGNFPDRFSGHQFPNYSSELNVNALLLGDSALYLCASSLQGGDTQYFGPGTRLTVL.

This rearrangement joins TRBV4-1 to TRBJ1-5; 8 bases agree with TRBD1. V lost 1 base and J lost 6; bases outside the gene matches: 5. CDR3 length: 15 amino acids. The germline CDR1 and CDR2 sequences are MGHRA and YSYEKL. CDR3 nucleotides: TGCGCCAGCAGCCAAGTTAGTACAGGGGGTCAGCCCCAGCATTTT. Its translation is CASSQVSTGGQPQHF.

The V call is TRBV7-8, the J call TRBJ2-1; the match to TRBD2 covers 13 bases. With V trimmed by 5 bases and J by 4 bases, 2 bases remained unmatched. The CDR3 loop spans 15 amino acids. Germline CDR1 and CDR2: SGHVS and FQNEAQ. Here the CDR3 DNA reads TGTGCCAGCAGCAGGACTAGCGGGGGATACAATGAGCAGTTCTTC. It encodes CASSRTSGGYNEQFF.

The rearrangement uses TRBV5-1 and TRBJ1-4, with a weak D call TRBD1 (5 bases). From germline, CDR1 is SGHRS and CDR2 YFSETQ. The CDR3 has 16 residues. V lost 4 bases, J lost 3 bases, and 16 bases lay in between. CDR3 sequence (DNA): TGCGCCAGCAGCCCCGTTCAGGGAGGGCCTAATGAAAAACTGTTTTTT. This sequence encodes CASSPVQGGPNEKLFF.

The genes are TRBV6-6 and TRBJ1-1; the D gene is possibly TRBD1 (5 bases). Trimming took off 4 bases at V and 0 bases at J, with 15 bases between the two ends. Per the germline V gene, CDR1 is MNHNY and CDR2 is SVGAGI (reference sequence). CDR3 size: 16 residues. In DNA, the CDR3 is TGTGCCAGCAGTTTAGGGACTTCAACTATGAACACTGAAGCTTTCTTT. The encoded protein is CASSLGTSTMNTEAFF.

In this sample, this clone is medium-sized. This chain connects TRBV4-1 to TRBJ2-2; D possibly corresponds to TRBD1 (6 bases). V was clipped by 4 bases and J by 2 bases, with 8 bases between them. The length of the CDR3 is 14 residues. Germline CDR1 and CDR2: MGHRA and YSYEKL. This CDR3 is CASSRTVNTGELFF. CDR3 DNA: TGCGCCAGCAGCCGGACAGTAAACACCGGGGAGCTGTTTTTT.

This chain connects TRBV18 to TRBJ1-2; 9 positions agree with TRBD1. Losses at the gene ends were 2 bases for V and 6 bases for J; bases not matched to a gene: 7. The CDR3 sequence is 15 residues long. Per germline, CDR1 KGHSH and CDR2 LQKENI. The CDR3 spells CASSPLGQGVDGYTF. The CDR3 DNA follows: TGTGCCAGCTCACCATTGGGACAGGGAGTAGATGGCTACACCTTC.

The CDR3 loop is CATGRGSSYNSPLHF. The CDR3 region has the DNA TGTGCCACCGGACGGGGGAGCTCCTATAATTCACCCCTCCACTTT. V gene TRBV6-5 combines with J gene TRBJ1-6, with D possibly being TRBD1 (5 bases). V shed 10 bases and J shed 0 bases, with 13 bases lying between them. The CDR3 sequence is 15 residues long. The germline gives CDR1 MNHEY, CDR2 SVGAGI.

This clone was seen once. The CDR3 loop is CASSFRTSGASSYNEQFF. CDR3 DNA: TGTGCCAGCAGCTTCCGGACTAGCGGGGCTAGCTCCTACAATGAGCAGTTCTTC. The rearrangement links TRBV11-2 to TRBJ2-1; 12 bases line up with TRBD2. The junction had 6 bases not matched to a gene; V was cut back by 3 bases and J by 0 bases. The germline V gene encodes CDR1 SGHAT and CDR2 FQNNGV. This CDR3 is 18 amino acids long.

The V gene is TRBV10-3, the J gene TRBJ1-6; 8 bases line up with TRBD1. Germline CDR1 ENHRY, CDR2 SYGVKD. The CDR3 is made up of 15 amino acids. The V gene end was trimmed by 6 bases and the J gene end by 8 bases; junction bases not matched to a gene: 9. The CDR3 bases are TGTGCCATCAGACCCGGACAGGGTCGGGATTCACCCCTCCACTTT. Translating gives CAIRPGQGRDSPLHF.

The chain has TRBV2 and TRBJ2-2; 7 bases agree with TRBD2. Germline CDR1 reads SNHLY; CDR2 reads FYNNEI. CDR3 length: 13 amino acids. CDR3 sequence reads: CASLRGDTGELFF. The CDR3, as DNA: TGTGCATCCCTTCGGGGGGACACCGGGGAGCTGTTTTTT. The whole variable domain, remainder taken from reference TRBV2 and TRBJ2-2, is EPEVTQTPSHQVTQMGQEVILRCVPISNHLYFYWYRQILGQKVEFLVSFYNNEISEKSEIFDDQFSVERPDGSNFTLKIRSTKLEDSAMYFCASLRGDTGELFFGEGSRLTVL.

The J gene is TRBJ2-2, the V gene TRBV25-1; D perhaps matches TRBD1 (6 bases). CDR1 and CDR2 (germline): MGHDK, SYGVNS. The CDR3 covers 15 residues. V was pared by 2 bases and J by 3 bases, with 10 bases between. CDR3 in amino acids: CASSEQGRDTGELFF. CDR3 bases: TGTGCCAGCAGTGAACAGGGGCGGGACACCGGGGAGCTGTTTTTT.

This chain uses TRBV24-1 with TRBJ2-2; TRBD1 matches at 8 bases. V lost 7 bases to trimming and J lost 5 bases; unmatched junction nucleotides: 2. Germline CDR1 reads KGHDR; CDR2 reads SFDVKD. The CDR3 is 13 residues long. The CDR3, as DNA: TGTGCCACCAGGACAGGGGATACCGGGGAGCTGTTTTTT. Protein sequence: CATRTGDTGELFF.

The chain joins TRBV3-1 (or the pseudogene TRBV3-2) to TRBJ2-7, with D maybe TRBD1 (6 bases). Trimming shortened V by 4 bases and J by 9 bases, and 19 bases separated the two germline ends. There are 14 residues in the CDR3. CDR1 LGHDT and CDR2 YNNKEL come from the germline V gene (reference sequence). CDR3 in DNA: TGTGCCAGCAGCCTCCGGGACACTCCGTTGGGGCAGTACTTC. Translating it yields CASSLRDTPLGQYF.

This chain uses TRBV5-1 with TRBJ1-3; possibly TRBD1 for D (5 bases). Trimming shortened V by 4 bases and J by 2 bases, and 10 bases separated the two germline ends. The CDR3 spans 14 residues. In germline, CDR1 is SGHRS, CDR2 YFSETQ. The CDR3 sequence is CASSAAGPGNTIYF. CDR3 bases: TGCGCCAGCAGCGCGGCAGGGCCTGGAAACACCATATATTTT.

The V and J genes are TRBV6-5 and TRBJ1-6, with D tentatively TRBD1 (6 bases). V was clipped by 2 bases and J by 9 bases, with 14 bases between them. Looked up from germline, CDR1 is MNHEY and CDR2 is SVGAGI. CDR3 length: 15 residues. DNA for the CDR3: TGTGCCAGCAGTTACGGGGCAGGGGTGGGTTCACCCCTCCACTTT. The encoded protein is CASSYGAGVGSPLHF.

The rearrangement joins TRBV6-5 to TRBJ1-6, with a possible D match to TRBD1 (5 bases). CDR3 length equals 14 residues. V was pared by 2 bases and J by 7 bases, with 9 bases between. Germline V gene lookup returns CDR1 MNHEY and CDR2 SVGAGI. The CDR3 DNA reads TGTGCCAGCAGTTACCAGGGCCTCAATTCACCCCTCCACTTT. Its translation is CASSYQGLNSPLHF.

This chain joins TRBV13 and TRBJ1-1; TRBD1 aligns across 9 bases. The CDR3 runs 15 residues. In germline, CDR1 is PRHDT, CDR2 FYEKMQ (reference sequence). V shed 1 base and J 5 bases; nucleotides not matched to a gene: 5. The CDR3 here is CASSLDGQGRTEAFF. For the CDR3, the DNA is TGTGCCAGCAGCTTAGATGGACAGGGGAGGACTGAAGCTTTCTTT. The variable domain in full, completed from reference TRBV13 and TRBJ1-1, reads AAGVIQSPRHLIKEKRETATLKCYPIPRHDTVYWYQQGPGQDPQFLISFYEKMQSDKGSIPDRFSAQQFSDYHSELNMSSLELGDSALYFCASSLDGQGRTEAFFGQGTRLTVV.